This T cell receptor (beta chain) derives from a study of regulatory T cells in long-lasting Graves disease. Study results and caveats: Persistent disease was associated with favored TRBV28 usage and with favored use of TRBJ1-2 and TRBJ2-5. Sampling was limited to peripheral blood rather than thyroid tissue.

Libraries of TCR beta came from iRepertoire HTBI primers plus Arm-PCR of CDR3 regions. TCRdb recomputed calls from the multiplex PCR reads with MiXCR, one row per CDR3 protein. Here the sample spans 350,000 to 450,000 distinct CDR3 sequences, approximately 15% being singletons. Specified time point: newly diagnosed GD, antithyroid drugs for less than 3 months. Extracted RNA from PBMCs served as the source of the TCR library. Per germline, CDR1 MNHEY and CDR2 SMNVEV (reference sequence). The ends lost 2 bases at V and 3 bases at J; junction bases unmatched: 12. The CDR3 is made up of 17 amino acids. This clonotype was detected ten times or more. What it binds is not known. These data are also associated with another study on T cells in Graves' hyperthyroidism and ophthalmopathy. From that paper: In making diagnoses, clinical symptoms, serum thyroxine and TRAb, thyroid ultrasound and orbital computed tomography were all used. During a first-round RT-PCR of the TCR CDR3, the HTBI primer set was used.

This TCR was recovered from a woman aged 35 to 49 with Graves disease. The source material was peripheral blood mononuclear cells (PBMCs), sampled at new diagnosis, from a patient treated with antithyroid drugs. The genes are TRBV27 and TRBJ2-7; 8 nucleotides align to TRBD2. Written as DNA, the CDR3 is TGTGCCAGCAGTTTACGTTTTAGCGGGACAAACTACTACGAGCAGTACTTC. Translating it yields CASSLRFSGTNYYEQYF.